This T cell receptor beta chain was identified in a study of response to subunit inactivated influenza vaccine. The CDR3 is 16 residues long. Germline CDR1 reads SGHKS; CDR2 reads YYEKEE (reference sequence). Trimming cost V 4 bases and J 7 bases; bases outside gene matches: 10. TCRdb passed the RT-PCR reads through MiXCR, listing each CDR3 protein once. The sample consists of 500,000 to 600,000 distinct CDR3 sequences, approximately 11% of them appearing once. This clonotype was picked up a small number of times. This sample was also put to use in a study of T cells expressing NK-cell markers. That paper notes: 5'RACE template switching with UMIs produced the TCR beta cDNA. Sorted CD3+CD56+NKG2C+, CD3+CD56+NKG2C- and CD3+CD56-NKG2C+ T-cell subsets were beta-chain profiled. Of CD8+ T cells, roughly 1.0-8% belonged to dominant NKG2C+ clonotypes in 5 or 6 donors. Leadership of the CD3+CD56-NKG2C+ fraction also belonged to these clonotypes in a few donors.

This rearrangement joins TRBV5-5 to TRBJ2-2, with TRBD2 identical over 10 bases. The sequence derives from a man aged 45-65 years who received an inactivated influenza vaccine. The sequencing used PBMCs from blood, collected on the day of vaccination. CDR3 nucleotide sequence: TGTGCCAGCAGCATATACCCGGGACTAGCGATCGGGGAGCTGTTTTTT. Translated: CASSIYPGLAIGELFF.